The 10 T cell receptor beta chains listed next were all sequenced from one sample in a study of siplizumab effects on memory and regulatory T cells. Produced via immunoSEQ multiplex PCR; TCRdb's table is partial and in-frame only. The table records about 50,000 clones, roughly 93% of them present only once. Sequencing used CD8+ T cells sorted from blood. These receptors all come from a human donor in good health.

For the CDR3, the DNA is TGTGCCAGCAGCTTAGGGGCAGAGGACTATGGCTACACCTTC. Its protein product is CASSLGAEDYGYTF. The rearrangement uses TRBV7-9 and TRBJ1-2; D gene uncertain. CDR3 length: 14 amino acids. Germline-derived CDR1 and CDR2 are SEHNR and FQNEAQ (reference sequence). The V and J ends lost 1 base and 3 bases respectively, with 9 bases between them.

This chain uses TRBV6-5 with TRBJ2-3, with 8 bases lining up with TRBD2. The CDR3 has 15 residues. V trimming: 0 bases; J trimming: 6 bases; junction bases outside the gene matches: 5. Germline V gene data show CDR1 as MNHEY and CDR2 as SVGAGI. The CDR3 nucleotides are TGTGCCAGCAGTTACTCCACTAGCGGAAGCGATACGCAGTATTTT. Its protein product is CASSYSTSGSDTQYF.

This rearrangement joins TRBV6-5 to TRBJ1-5; D may be TRBD1 (5 bases). The CDR3 is 14 residues long. The V and J ends lost 3 bases and 0 bases respectively, with 6 bases between them. From germline, CDR1 is MNHEY and CDR2 SVGAGI. CDR3 coding DNA: TGTGCCAGCAGTTATCAGGGTAGCAATCAGCCCCAGCATTTT. Translated, it gives CASSYQGSNQPQHF.

The chain recombines TRBV9 with TRBJ2-2, with D hard to call. CDR1 is SGDLS and CDR2 is YYNGEE in the germline V gene. With 0 bases removed from V and 6 bases from J, the gap between germline ends came to 6 bases. CDR3 size: 13 residues. CDR3 region: CASSVGIAGELFF. The CDR3 DNA sequence: TGTGCCAGCAGCGTAGGGATCGCCGGGGAGCTGTTTTTT. The entire variable domain, with the rest obtained from reference TRBV9 and TRBJ2-2, is as follows: DSGVTQTPKHLITATGQRVTLRCSPRSGDLSVYWYQQSLDQGLQFLIQYYNGEERAKGNILERFSAQQFPDLHSELNLSSLELGDSALYFCASSVGIAGELFFGEGSRLTVL.

The chain combines TRBV4-1 with TRBJ2-2; 7 positions agree with TRBD1. This CDR3 contains 16 residues. Germline loops: CDR1 MGHRA, CDR2 YSYEKL. V was pared by 4 bases and J by 3 bases, with 8 bases of the junction left unmatched. As DNA, the CDR3 is TGCGCCAGCAGCCCAAGGGGGCAACGGGACACCGGGGAGCTGTTTTTT. Protein: CASSPRGQRDTGELFF.

V usage is TRBV29-1 and J usage is TRBJ2-3; TRBD2 might be the D (5 bases). The CDR3 has 16 amino acids. Germline-derived CDR1 and CDR2 are SQVTM and ANQGSEA. V dropped 3 bases and J dropped 5 bases, with 21 bases sitting between them. CDR3 in amino acids: CSVDGERASWVDTQYF. The CDR3 DNA is TGCAGCGTTGACGGGGAGAGGGCCAGTTGGGTAGATACGCAGTATTTT.

The chain couples TRBV19 to TRBJ2-4, with 9 bases aligning to TRBD2. Germline V CDR1 and CDR2: LNHDA, SQIVND (reference sequence). The CDR3 has 17 residues. V shed 0 bases and J 0 bases; nucleotides not matched to a gene: 3. The CDR3 protein is CASSIDLTSGAKNIQYF. CDR3 nucleotides: TGTGCCAGTAGTATAGATCTGACTAGCGGAGCCAAAAACATTCAGTACTTC.

This chain connects TRBV19 to TRBJ2-3; tentatively, D is TRBD2 (5 bases). Germline CDR1 reads LNHDA; CDR2 reads SQIVND (reference sequence). The CDR3 has 11 amino acids. Here the CDR3 reads CPIRERGWQYF. The CDR3, as DNA: TGTCCCATCCGGGAACGGGGTTGGCAGTATTTT.

V is TRBV27 and J is TRBJ2-7, with D possibly matching TRBD1 (6 bases). The CDR3 has 13 residues. The germline V gene has CDR1 MNHEY and CDR2 SMNVEV (reference sequence). V lost 5 bases and J 3 bases, leaving 11 bases between the germline ends. The CDR3: CASSPGQNYEQYF. DNA of the CDR3: TGTGCCAGCAGTCCAGGACAGAACTACGAGCAGTACTTC.

The rearrangement links TRBV7-2 to TRBJ1-1; D might be TRBD1 (6 bases). Trimming shortened V by 2 bases and J by 1 base, and 11 bases separated the two germline ends. CDR1 and CDR2 (germline): SGHTA, FQGNSA. The CDR3 totals 15 residues. CDR3 DNA sequence: TGTGCCAGCAGCTTAAGGACAGACAGGAACACTGAAGCTTTCTTT. It translates to CASSLRTDRNTEAFF.